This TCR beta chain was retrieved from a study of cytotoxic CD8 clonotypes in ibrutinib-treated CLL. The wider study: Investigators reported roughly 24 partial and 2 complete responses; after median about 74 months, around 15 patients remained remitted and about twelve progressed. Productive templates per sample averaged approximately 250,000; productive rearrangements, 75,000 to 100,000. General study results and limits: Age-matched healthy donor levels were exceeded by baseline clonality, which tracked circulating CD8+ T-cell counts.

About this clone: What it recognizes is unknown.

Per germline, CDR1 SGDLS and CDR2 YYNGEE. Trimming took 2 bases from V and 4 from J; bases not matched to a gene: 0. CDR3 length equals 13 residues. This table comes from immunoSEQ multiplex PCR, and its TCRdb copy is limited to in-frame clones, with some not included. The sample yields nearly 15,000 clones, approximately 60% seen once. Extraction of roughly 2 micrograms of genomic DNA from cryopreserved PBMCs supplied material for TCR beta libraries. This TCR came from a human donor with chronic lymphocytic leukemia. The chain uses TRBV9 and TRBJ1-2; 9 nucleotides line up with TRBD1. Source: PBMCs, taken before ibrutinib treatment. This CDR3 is CASSVGQGYGYTF. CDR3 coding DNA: TGTGCCAGCAGCGTGGGACAGGGCTATGGCTACACCTTC.